This TCR beta chain was retrieved from a study of technical replicates of blood from several donors. TCRdb's copy holds only in-frame clones and misses some; the assay was immunoSEQ multiplex PCR. The repertoire holds 70,000 or so clones, with roughly 91% as singletons. V gave up 0 bases and J gave up 7 bases; unmatched junction bases: 5. This CDR3 region has 15 residues. Germline CDR1 is PRHDT and CDR2 is FYEKMQ (reference sequence). Sequencing was done on a sample of T cells isolated from PBMCs. The receptor was derived from a human donor in good health. Some clones in this sample may be carry-over from other donors' samples. The chain joins TRBV13 to TRBJ1-4, with TRBD1 identical over 7 bases. CDR3: CASSLGTGFTEKLFF. The CDR3 DNA is TGTGCCAGCAGCTTAGGGACAGGGTTTACTGAAAAACTGTTTTTT.